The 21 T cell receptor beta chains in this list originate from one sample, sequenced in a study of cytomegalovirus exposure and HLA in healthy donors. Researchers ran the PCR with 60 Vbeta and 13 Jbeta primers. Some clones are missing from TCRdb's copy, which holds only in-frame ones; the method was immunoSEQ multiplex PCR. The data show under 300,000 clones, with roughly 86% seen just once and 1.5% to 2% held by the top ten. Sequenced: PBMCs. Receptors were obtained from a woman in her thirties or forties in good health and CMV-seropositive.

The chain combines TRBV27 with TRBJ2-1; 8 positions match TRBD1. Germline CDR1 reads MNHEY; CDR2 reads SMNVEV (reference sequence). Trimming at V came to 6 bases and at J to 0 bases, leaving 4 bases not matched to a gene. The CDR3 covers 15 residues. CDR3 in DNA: TGTGCCAGCAGGCGGGACAGGAGCTCCTACAATGAGCAGTTCTTC. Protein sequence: CASRRDRSSYNEQFF.

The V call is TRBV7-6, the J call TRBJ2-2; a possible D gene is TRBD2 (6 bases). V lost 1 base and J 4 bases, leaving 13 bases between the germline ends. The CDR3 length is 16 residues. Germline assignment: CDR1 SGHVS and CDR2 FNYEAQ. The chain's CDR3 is CASSLGSGGLTGELFF. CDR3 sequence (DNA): TGTGCCAGCAGCTTAGGTAGCGGAGGCCTCACCGGGGAGCTGTTTTTT.

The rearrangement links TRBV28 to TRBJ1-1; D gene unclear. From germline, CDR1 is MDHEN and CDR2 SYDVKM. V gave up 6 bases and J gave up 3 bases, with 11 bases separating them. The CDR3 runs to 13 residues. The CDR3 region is CASSPDYYTEAFF. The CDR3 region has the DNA TGTGCCAGCAGCCCGGACTATTACACTGAAGCTTTCTTT.

CDR3 nucleotide sequence: TGTGCCAGCAGCTTAGGTCAGGGTTTCATGAACACTGAAGCTTTCTTT. Its translation is CASSLGQGFMNTEAFF. V and J are TRBV11-3 and TRBJ1-1; weak D call: TRBD1 (5 bases). Looked up from germline, CDR1 is SGHNT and CDR2 is YENEEA. V lost 1 base and J 0 bases, leaving 12 bases between the germline ends. The CDR3 is 16 residues long.

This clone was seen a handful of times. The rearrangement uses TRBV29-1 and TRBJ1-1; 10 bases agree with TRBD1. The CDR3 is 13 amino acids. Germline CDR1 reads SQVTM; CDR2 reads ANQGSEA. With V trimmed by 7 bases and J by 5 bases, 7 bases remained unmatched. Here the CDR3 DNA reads TGCAGCGCCGAGACAGGGGGCTATACTGAAGCTTTCTTT. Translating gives CSAETGGYTEAFF.

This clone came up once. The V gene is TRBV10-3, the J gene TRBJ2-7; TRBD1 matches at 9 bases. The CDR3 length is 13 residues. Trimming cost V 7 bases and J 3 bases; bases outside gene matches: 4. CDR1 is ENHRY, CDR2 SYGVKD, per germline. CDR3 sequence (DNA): TGTGCCATCACTCCGGGACAGGGCTACGAGCAGTACTTC. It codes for CAITPGQGYEQYF.

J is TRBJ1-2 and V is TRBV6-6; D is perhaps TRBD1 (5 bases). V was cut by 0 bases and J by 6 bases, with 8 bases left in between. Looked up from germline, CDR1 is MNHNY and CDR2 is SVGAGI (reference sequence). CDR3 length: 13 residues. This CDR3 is CASSYSRVDGYTF. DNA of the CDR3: TGTGCCAGCAGTTACTCCAGGGTCGATGGCTACACCTTC.

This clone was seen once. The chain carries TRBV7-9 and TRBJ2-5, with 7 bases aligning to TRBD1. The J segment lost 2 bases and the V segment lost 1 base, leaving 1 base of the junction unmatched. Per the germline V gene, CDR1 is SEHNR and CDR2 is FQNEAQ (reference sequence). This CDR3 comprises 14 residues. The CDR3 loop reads CASSLEGQQETQYF. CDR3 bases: TGTGCCAGCAGCTTAGAGGGACAGCAAGAGACCCAGTACTTC.

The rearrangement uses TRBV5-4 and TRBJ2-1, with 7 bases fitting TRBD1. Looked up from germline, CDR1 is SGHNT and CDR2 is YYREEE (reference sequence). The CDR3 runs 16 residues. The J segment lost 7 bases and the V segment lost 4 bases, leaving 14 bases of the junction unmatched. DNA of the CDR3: TGTGCCAGCAGCCGCTCCTCCGACAGGGCATCGAATGAGCAGTTCTTC. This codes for CASSRSSDRASNEQFF.

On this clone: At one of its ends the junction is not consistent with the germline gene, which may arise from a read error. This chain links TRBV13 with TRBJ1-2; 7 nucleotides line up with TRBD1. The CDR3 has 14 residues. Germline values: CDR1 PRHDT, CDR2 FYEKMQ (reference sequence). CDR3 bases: TGTGCCAGCAGCCTAGGGGGCGCAGGTGATGGCTACACCTTC. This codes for CASSLGGAGDGYTF. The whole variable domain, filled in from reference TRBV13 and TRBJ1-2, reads AAGVIQSPRHLIKEKRETATLKCYPIPRHDTVYWYQQGPGQDPQFLISFYEKMQSDKGSIPDRFSAQQFSDYHSELNMSSLELGDSALYFCASSLGGAGDGYTFGSGTRLTVV.

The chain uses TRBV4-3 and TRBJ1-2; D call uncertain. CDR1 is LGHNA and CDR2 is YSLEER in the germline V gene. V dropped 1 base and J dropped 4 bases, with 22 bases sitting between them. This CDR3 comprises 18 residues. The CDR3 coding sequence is TGCGCCAGCAGCCAAGTTAGCCCCCCGACCATGCGGGGCTATGGCTACACCTTC. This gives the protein CASSQVSPPTMRGYGYTF.

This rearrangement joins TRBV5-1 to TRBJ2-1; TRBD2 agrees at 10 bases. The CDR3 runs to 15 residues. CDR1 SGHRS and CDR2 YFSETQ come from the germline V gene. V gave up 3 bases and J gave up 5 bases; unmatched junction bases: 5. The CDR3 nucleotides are TGCGCCAGCAGCTCTGGACTAGCGGCCGACAATGAGCAGTTCTTC. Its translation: CASSSGLAADNEQFF.

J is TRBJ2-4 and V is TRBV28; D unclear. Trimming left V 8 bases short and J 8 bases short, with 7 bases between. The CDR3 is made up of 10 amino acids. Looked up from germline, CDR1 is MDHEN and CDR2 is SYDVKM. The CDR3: CASGGDIQYF. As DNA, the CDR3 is TGTGCCAGCGGTGGAGACATTCAGTACTTC.

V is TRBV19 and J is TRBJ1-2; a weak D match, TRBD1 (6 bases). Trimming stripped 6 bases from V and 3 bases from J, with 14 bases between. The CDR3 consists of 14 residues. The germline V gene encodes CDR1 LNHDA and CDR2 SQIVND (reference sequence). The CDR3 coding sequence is TGTGCCAGTAGACGCAGGGGCGTGGACTATGGCTACACCTTC. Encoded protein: CASRRRGVDYGYTF.

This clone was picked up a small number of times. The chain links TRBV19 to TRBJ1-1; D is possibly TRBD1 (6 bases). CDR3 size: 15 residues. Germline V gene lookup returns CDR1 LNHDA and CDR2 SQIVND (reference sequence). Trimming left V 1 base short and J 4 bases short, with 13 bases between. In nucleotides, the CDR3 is TGTGCCAGTAGTATAGTCAGGGGAATTACCACTGAAGCTTTCTTT. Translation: CASSIVRGITTEAFF.

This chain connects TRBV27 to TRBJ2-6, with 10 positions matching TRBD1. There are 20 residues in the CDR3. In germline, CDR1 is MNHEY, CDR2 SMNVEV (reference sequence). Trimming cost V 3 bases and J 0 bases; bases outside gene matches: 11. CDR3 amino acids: CASSFLWSGQGSSGANVLTF. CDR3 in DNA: TGTGCCAGCAGTTTCCTTTGGTCGGGACAGGGGAGCTCTGGGGCCAACGTCCTGACTTTC.

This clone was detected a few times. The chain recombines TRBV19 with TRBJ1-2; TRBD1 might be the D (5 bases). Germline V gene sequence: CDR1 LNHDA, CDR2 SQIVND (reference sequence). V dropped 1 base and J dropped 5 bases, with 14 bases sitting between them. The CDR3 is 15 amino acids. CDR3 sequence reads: CASSIVGTATYGYTF. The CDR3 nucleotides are TGTGCCAGTAGTATAGTCGGGACTGCCACGTATGGCTACACCTTC.

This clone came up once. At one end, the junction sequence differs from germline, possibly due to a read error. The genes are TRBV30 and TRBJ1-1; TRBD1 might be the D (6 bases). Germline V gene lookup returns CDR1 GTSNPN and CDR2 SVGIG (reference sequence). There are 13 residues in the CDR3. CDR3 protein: CAWSNRVGAEASF. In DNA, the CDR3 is TGTGCCTGGAGTAACCGGGTGGGGGCTGAAGCTTCCTTT. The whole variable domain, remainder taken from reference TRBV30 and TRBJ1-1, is SQTIHQWPATLVQPVGSPLSLECTVEGTSNPNLYWYRQAAGRGLQLLFYSVGIGQISSEVPQNLSASRPQDRQFILSSKKLLLSDSGFYLCAWSNRVGAEASFGQGTRLTVV.

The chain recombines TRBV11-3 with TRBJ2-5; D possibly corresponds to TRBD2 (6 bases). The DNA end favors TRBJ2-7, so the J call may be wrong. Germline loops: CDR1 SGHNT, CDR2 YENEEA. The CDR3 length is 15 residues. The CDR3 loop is CASSLAPSVYYEQYF. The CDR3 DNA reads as TGTGCCAGCAGCTTAGCCCCTAGCGTCTACTACGAGCAGTACTTC.

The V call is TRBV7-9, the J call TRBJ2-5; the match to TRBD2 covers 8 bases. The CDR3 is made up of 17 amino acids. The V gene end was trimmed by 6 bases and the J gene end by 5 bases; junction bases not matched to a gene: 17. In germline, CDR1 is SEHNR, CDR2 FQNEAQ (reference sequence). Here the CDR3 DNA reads TGTGCCAGCAGTCGAACGAGGGGGAGCGGGAGCCGGGAGACCCAGTACTTC. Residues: CASSRTRGSGSRETQYF.

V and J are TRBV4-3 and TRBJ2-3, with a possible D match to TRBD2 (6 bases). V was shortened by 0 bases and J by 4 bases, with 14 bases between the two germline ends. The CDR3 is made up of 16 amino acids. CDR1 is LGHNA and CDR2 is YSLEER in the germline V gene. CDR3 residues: CASSQEPGRGADTQYF. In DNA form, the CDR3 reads TGCGCCAGCAGCCAAGAACCCGGGAGAGGGGCAGATACGCAGTATTTT.